The source of this T cell receptor (beta chain) is a study of T cell responses to AZD1222 COVID-19 vaccine. Whole-study findings and limits: Nearly half of unique spike-specific TCRs reportedly avoided B.1.351 and B.1.1.7 mutated regions. Spike was spanned by vaccine-associated CD4 TCRs, with dominance at 160-218 and 743-854.

CDR1 and CDR2 (germline): MDHEN, SYDVKM. V was clipped by 3 bases and J by 5 bases; unmatched bases: 12. The CDR3 has 16 residues. Method: immunoSEQ multiplex PCR; TCRdb's copy keeps in-frame clones and lacks some. The repertoire holds some 150,000 clones, with around 90% as singletons. As for this clone: The antigen is unknown.

The receptor was isolated from an adult who received the AZD1222 COVID-19 vaccine. V usage is TRBV28 and J usage is TRBJ1-2; TRBD1 agrees at 7 bases. Sequenced here: peripheral blood, sampled 28 days after the second AZD1222 dose. CDR3 loop: CASSFWVVGQVYGYTF. CDR3 sequence (DNA): TGTGCCAGCAGTTTTTGGGTAGTAGGACAGGTTTATGGCTACACCTTC.